The clone carrying this T cell receptor (beta chain) was recorded at least ten times. Its antigen remains unidentified. This CDR3 spans 14 amino acids. V shed 8 bases and J 9 bases; nucleotides not matched to a gene: 10. The entry originates in a study of identical twins. Findings and limits, study-wide: Cross-sectional statistics underpinned the conclusions; the same donors were not followed.

Each CDR3 protein is one row after TCRdb ran MiXCR on the 5' RACE reads. The sample has under 300,000 distinct CDR3 sequences, 6% to 7% seen once. The same sample was also studied in work on T cells expressing NK-cell markers. This second study notes: Several of the experiments relied on an anti-gamma-delta TCR antibody so that only alpha-beta TCR T cells were sorted. The HCMV specificity of the expanded NKG2C+ T cell clones stayed unresolved.

The genes are TRBV12-3 or TRBV12-4 and TRBJ2-1, with 10 bases aligning to TRBD2. This clonotype was obtained from a woman younger than 30 in good health. The sequencing input was CD8+ T cells sorted from blood. DNA for the CDR3: TGTGCCAGCGGCATAGCGGGAGGTACCATTGAGCAGTTCTTC. It encodes CASGIAGGTIEQFF.